This T cell receptor beta chain was profiled in a study of blood T cell repertoires in COVID-19. The table came from immunoSEQ multiplex PCR; TCRdb's copy has only in-frame clones and leaves some out. The sample includes under 350,000 clones, about 89% of them seen just once. Donors in Cohort 3 counted as recovered after two negative PCRs, clearance, or symptom resolution. Germline V gives CDR1 MRHNA, CDR2 SNTAGT. With 2 bases removed from V and 2 bases from J, the gap between germline ends came to 10 bases. The CDR3 length is 15 residues. The rearrangement links TRBV6-4 to TRBJ2-1; weak D call: TRBD2 (6 bases). Specimen: PBMCs or T cells enriched from blood (not recorded which). The clonotype was recovered from a woman younger than 30 who had recovered from COVID-19. The CDR3 bases are TGTGCCAGCAGTGACGACGGGGGAGCCTACAATGAGCAGTTCTTC. Protein product: CASSDDGGAYNEQFF.